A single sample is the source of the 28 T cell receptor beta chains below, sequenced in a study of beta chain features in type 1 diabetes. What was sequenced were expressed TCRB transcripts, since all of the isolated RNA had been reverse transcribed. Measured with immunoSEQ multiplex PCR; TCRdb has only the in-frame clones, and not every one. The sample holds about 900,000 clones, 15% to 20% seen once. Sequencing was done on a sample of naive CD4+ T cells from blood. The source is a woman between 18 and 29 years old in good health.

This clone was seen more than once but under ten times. Here the CDR3 DNA reads TGTGCCAGCAGTTCGGGTGCGTCTGGGGCCAACGTCCTGACTTTC. Encoded protein: CASSSGASGANVLTF. This chain connects TRBV28 to TRBJ2-6; D is undetermined. The V and J ends lost 4 bases and 1 base respectively, with 8 bases between them. Germline V gene sequence: CDR1 MDHEN, CDR2 SYDVKM. This CDR3 is built from 15 residues.

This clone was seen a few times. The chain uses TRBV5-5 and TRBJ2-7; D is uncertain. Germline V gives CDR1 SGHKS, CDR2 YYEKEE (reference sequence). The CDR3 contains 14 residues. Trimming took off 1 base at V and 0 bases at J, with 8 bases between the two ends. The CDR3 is CASSLFQSSYEQYF. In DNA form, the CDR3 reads TGTGCCAGCAGCTTGTTTCAAAGCTCCTACGAGCAGTACTTC.

CDR3 DNA sequence: TGTGCCAGCAGCTACCCAGGGGAGTTATCCTACGAGCAGTACTTC. Protein product: CASSYPGELSYEQYF. The chain employs TRBV5-6 and TRBJ2-7, with a tentative D call TRBD1 (6 bases). Trimming pared 3 bases from V and 1 base from J, leaving 14 bases between. Germline CDR1 is SGHDT and CDR2 is YYEEEE. CDR3 length: 15 amino acids.

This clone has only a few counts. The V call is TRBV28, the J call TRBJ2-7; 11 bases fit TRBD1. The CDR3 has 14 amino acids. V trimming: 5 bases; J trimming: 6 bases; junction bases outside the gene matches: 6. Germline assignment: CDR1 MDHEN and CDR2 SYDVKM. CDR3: CASSIPDRGREQYF. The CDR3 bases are TGTGCCAGCAGTATCCCGGACAGGGGGCGCGAGCAGTACTTC. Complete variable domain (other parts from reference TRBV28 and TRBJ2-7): DVKVTQSSRYLVKRTGEKVFLECVQDMDHENMFWYRQDPGLGLRLIYFSYDVKMKEKGDIPEGYSVSREKKERFSLILESASTNQTSMYLCASSIPDRGREQYFGPGTRLTVT.

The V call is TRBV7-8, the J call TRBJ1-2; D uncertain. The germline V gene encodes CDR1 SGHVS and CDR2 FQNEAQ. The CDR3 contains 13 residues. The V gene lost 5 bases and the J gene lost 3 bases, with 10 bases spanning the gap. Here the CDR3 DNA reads TGTGCCAGCAGCAAAGGCCGGTACTATGGCTACACCTTC. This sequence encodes CASSKGRYYGYTF.

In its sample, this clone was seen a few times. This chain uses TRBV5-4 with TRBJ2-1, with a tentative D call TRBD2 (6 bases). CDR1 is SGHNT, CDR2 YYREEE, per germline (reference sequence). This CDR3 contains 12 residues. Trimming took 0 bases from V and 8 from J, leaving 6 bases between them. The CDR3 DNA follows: TGTGCCAGCAGCTTGGGGGAGGATGAGCAGTTCTTC. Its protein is CASSLGEDEQFF.

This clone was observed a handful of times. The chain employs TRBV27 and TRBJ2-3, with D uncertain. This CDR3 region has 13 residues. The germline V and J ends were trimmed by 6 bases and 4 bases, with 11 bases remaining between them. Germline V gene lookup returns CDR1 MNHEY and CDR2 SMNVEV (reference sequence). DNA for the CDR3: TGTGCCAGCAGACTTGGAACCTCAGATACGCAGTATTTT. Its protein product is CASRLGTSDTQYF.

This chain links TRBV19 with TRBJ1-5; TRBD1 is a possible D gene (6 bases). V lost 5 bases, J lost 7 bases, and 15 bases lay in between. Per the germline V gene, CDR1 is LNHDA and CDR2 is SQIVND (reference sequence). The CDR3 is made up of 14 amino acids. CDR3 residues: CASSSSGGGQPQHF. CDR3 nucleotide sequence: TGTGCCAGTAGTTCCTCGGGGGGCGGACAGCCCCAGCATTTT.

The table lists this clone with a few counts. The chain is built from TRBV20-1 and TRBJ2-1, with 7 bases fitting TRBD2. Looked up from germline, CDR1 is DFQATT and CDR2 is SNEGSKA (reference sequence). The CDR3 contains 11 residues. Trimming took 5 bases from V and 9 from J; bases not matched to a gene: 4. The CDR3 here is CSAPWGGEQFF. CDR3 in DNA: TGCAGTGCTCCCTGGGGGGGTGAGCAGTTCTTC.

CDR3 loop: CAISWTGLSYEQYF. CDR3 in DNA: TGTGCCATCAGCTGGACAGGGCTGTCCTACGAGCAGTACTTC. This chain uses TRBV10-3 with TRBJ2-7, with 8 bases lining up with TRBD1. V was clipped by 6 bases and J by 1 base; unmatched bases: 5. The CDR3 covers 14 residues. Germline V lookup: CDR1 ENHRY, CDR2 SYGVKD.

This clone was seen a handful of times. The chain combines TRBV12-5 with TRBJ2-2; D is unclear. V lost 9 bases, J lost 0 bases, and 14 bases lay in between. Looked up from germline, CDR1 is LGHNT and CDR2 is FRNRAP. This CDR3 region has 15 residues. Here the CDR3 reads CASRATGSNTGELFF. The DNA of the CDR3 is TGTGCTAGCCGAGCGACGGGCTCGAACACCGGGGAGCTGTTTTTT.

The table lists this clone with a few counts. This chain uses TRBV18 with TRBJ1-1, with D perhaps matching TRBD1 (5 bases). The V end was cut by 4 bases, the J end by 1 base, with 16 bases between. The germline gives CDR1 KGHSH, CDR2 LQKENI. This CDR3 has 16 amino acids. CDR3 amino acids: CASSQRKGSKNTEAFF. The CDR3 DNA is TGTGCCAGCTCACAGCGAAAGGGGTCCAAGAACACTGAAGCTTTCTTT.

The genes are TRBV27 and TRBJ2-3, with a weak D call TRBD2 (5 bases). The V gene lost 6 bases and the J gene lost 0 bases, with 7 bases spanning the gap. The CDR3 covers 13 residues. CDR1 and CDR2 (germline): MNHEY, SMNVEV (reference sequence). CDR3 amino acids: CASRTISTDTQYF. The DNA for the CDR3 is TGTGCCAGCAGGACTATTAGCACAGATACGCAGTATTTT.

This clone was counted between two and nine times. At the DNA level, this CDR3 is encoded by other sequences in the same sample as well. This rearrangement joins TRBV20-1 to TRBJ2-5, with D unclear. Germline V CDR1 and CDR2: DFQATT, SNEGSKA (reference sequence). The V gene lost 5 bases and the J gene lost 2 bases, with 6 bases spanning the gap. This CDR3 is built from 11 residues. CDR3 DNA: TGCAGTGCTTTGAGGCAAGAGACCCAGTACTTC. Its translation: CSALRQETQYF.

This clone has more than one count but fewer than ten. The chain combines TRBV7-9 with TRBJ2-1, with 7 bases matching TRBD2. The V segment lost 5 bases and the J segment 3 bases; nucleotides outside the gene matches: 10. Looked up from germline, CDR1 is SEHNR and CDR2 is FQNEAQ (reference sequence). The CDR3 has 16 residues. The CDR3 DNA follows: TGTGCCAGCAGCCCAAAAGCGGGGACGGACTACAATGAGCAGTTCTTC. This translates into CASSPKAGTDYNEQFF.

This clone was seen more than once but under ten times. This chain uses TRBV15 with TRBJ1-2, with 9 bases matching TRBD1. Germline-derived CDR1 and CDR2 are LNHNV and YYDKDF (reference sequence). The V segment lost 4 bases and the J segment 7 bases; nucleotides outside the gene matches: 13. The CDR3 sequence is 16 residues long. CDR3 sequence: CATSTPTTGGSGGYTF. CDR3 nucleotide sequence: TGTGCCACCAGCACCCCAACGACAGGGGGATCGGGTGGCTACACCTTC.

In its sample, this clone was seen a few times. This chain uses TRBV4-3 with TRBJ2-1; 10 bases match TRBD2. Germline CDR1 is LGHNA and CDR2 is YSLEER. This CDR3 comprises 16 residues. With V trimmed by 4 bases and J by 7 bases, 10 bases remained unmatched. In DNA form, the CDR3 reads TGCGCCAGCAGCCCATCTAGCGGGAGATTTACTAATGAGCAGTTCTTC. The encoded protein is CASSPSSGRFTNEQFF.

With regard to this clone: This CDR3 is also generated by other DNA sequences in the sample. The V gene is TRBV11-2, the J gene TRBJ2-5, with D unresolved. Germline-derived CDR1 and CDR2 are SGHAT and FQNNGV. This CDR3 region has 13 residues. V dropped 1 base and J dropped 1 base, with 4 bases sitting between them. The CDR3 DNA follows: TGTGCCAGCAGCTTAGTCTCCCAAGAGACCCAGTACTTC. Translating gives CASSLVSQETQYF.

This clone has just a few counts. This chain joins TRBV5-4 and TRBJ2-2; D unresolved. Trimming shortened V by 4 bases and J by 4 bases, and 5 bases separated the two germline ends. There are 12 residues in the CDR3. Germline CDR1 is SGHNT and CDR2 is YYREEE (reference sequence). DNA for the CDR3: TGTGCCAGCAGCAGGGCCACCGGGGAGCTGTTTTTT. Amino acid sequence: CASSRATGELFF.

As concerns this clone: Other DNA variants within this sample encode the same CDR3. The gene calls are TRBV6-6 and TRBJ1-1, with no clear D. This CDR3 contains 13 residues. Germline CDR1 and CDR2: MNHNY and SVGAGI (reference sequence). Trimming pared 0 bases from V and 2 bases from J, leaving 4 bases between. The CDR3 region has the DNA TGTGCCAGCAGTTACTCTGACAACACTGAAGCTTTCTTT. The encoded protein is CASSYSDNTEAFF.

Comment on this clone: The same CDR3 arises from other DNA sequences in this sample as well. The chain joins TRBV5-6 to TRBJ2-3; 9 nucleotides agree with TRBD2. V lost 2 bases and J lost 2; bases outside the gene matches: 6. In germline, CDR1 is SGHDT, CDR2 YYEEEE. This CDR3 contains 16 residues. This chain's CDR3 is CASSFRASGITDTQYF. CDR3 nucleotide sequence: TGTGCCAGCAGCTTCCGGGCTAGCGGGATCACAGATACGCAGTATTTT.

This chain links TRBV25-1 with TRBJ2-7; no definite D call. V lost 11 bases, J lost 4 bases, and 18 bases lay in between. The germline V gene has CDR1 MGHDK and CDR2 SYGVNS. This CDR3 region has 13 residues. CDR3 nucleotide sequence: TGTGCCGTGGCCAATAAAAGTAGGTACGAGCAGTACTTC. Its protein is CAVANKSRYEQYF.

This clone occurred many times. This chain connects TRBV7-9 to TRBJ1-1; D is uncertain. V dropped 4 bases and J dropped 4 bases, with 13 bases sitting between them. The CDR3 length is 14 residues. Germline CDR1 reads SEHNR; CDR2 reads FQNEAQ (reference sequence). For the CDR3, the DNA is TGTGCCAGCAGCTCCAAGAGGATGGTCACTGAAGCTTTCTTT. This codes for CASSSKRMVTEAFF.

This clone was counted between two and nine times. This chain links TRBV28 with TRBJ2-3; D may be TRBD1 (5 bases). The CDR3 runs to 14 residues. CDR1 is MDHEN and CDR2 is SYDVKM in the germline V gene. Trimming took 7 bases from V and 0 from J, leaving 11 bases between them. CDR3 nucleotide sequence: TGTGCCAGCAACGGACATTTAAGCACAGATACGCAGTATTTT. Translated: CASNGHLSTDTQYF.

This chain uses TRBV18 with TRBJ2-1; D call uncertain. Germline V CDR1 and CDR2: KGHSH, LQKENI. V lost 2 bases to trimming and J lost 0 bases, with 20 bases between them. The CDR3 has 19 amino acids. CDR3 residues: CASSPSPIPRQDSYNEQFF. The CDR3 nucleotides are TGTGCCAGCTCACCATCCCCGATACCAAGGCAAGACTCCTACAATGAGCAGTTCTTC.

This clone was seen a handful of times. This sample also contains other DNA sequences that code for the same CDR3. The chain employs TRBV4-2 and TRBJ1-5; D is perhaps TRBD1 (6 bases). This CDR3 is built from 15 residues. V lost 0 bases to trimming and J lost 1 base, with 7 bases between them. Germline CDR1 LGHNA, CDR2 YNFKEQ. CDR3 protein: CASSQDTGSNQPQHF. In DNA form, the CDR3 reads TGTGCCAGCAGCCAAGATACAGGGAGCAATCAGCCCCAGCATTTT.

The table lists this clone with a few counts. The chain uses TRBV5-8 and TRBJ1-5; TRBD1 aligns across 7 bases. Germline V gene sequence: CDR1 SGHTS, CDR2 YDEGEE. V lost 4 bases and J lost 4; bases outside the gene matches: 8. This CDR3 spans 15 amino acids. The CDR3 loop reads CASSPGQGVNQPQHF. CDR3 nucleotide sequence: TGTGCCAGCAGCCCAGGGCAGGGGGTTAATCAGCCCCAGCATTTT.

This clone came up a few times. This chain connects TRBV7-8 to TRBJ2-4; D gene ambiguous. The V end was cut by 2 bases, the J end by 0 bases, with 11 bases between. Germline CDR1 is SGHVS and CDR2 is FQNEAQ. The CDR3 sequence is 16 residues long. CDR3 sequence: CASSLPSRIAKNIQYF. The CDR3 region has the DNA TGTGCCAGCAGCTTACCCTCACGGATAGCCAAAAACATTCAGTACTTC. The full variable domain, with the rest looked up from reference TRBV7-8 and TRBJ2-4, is GAGVSQSPRYKVAKRGQDVALRCDPISGHVSLFWYQQALGQGPEFLTYFQNEAQLDKSGLPSDRFFAERPEGSVSTLKIQRTQQEDSAVYLCASSLPSRIAKNIQYFGAGTRLSVL.